One and the same sample provided the 13 T cell receptor beta chains below, sequenced in a study of human T cells and chemical hapten exposure. TCRdb independently ran MiXCR on the RACE reads; one entry per CDR3 protein. Of about 82,000 distinct CDR3 sequences in the sample, about 6.3% were seen once. Time point indicated: patch test 2, 6 weeks after DPC sensitization. Stated treatment: therapeutic diphenylcyclopropenone sensitization with weekly scalp DPC. The input for sequencing was whole blood, taken in connection with sensitization to the hapten diphenylcyclopropenone (DPC). All receptors come from a woman under 40 with alopecia areata. Some clones in this sample may be carry-over from other donors' samples.

V and J are TRBV3-1 and TRBJ2-7, with D maybe TRBD2 (5 bases). The CDR3 has 14 amino acids. The V and J ends lost 3 bases and 2 bases respectively, with 11 bases between them. The germline CDR1 and CDR2 sequences are LGHDT and YNNKEL (reference sequence). The CDR3 sequence is CASSQEDGTYEQYF. The CDR3 bases are TGTGCCAGCAGCCAGGAGGACGGAACCTACGAGCAGTACTTC.

This clonotype has a handful of counts. The rearrangement uses TRBV20-1 and TRBJ1-6; 10 positions match TRBD1. Germline lookup yields CDR1 DFQATT and CDR2 SNEGSKA (reference sequence). After removal of 0 bases from V and 10 bases from J, the junction contained 9 bases not matched to a gene. This CDR3 is built from 16 residues. CDR3 DNA sequence: TGCAGTGCTAGAGATAAACCGGGACAGGGGTGGTCACCCCTCCACTTT. As protein: CSARDKPGQGWSPLHF.

This clonotype showed up many times. The junction shows a germline mismatch at one end, possibly a read error. The chain employs TRBV29-1 and TRBJ2-5, with 7 bases lining up with TRBD1. Looked up from germline, CDR1 is SQVTM and CDR2 is ANQGSEA. CDR3 length: 13 amino acids. The CDR3 sequence is CSGEGGSSETQYF. DNA of the CDR3: TGCAGCGGTGAAGGGGGCTCATCAGAGACCCAGTACTTC.

This clonotype turned up a few times. The chain is built from TRBV20-1 and TRBJ1-1; D call uncertain. The germline CDR1 and CDR2 sequences are DFQATT and SNEGSKA (reference sequence). Trimming took 4 bases from V and 7 from J, leaving 10 bases between them. The CDR3 totals 11 residues. As DNA, the CDR3 is TGCAGTGCTAATGGGGTGTTTGAAGCTTTCTTT. Protein: CSANGVFEAFF.

Only a few counts were recorded for this clonotype. The chain recombines TRBV5-1 with TRBJ1-6; no definite D call. V shed 3 bases and J shed 3 bases, with 13 bases lying between them. The CDR3 sequence is 16 residues long. CDR1 SGHRS and CDR2 YFSETQ come from the germline V gene. CDR3 residues: CASSWAGEVYNSPLHF. The CDR3 nucleotides are TGCGCCAGCAGCTGGGCAGGCGAGGTCTATAATTCACCCCTCCACTTT.

This clonotype has at least ten counts. J is TRBJ2-5 and V is TRBV9, with D possibly matching TRBD2 (7 bases). Germline-derived CDR1 and CDR2 are SGDLS and YYNGEE. V was shortened by 7 bases and J by 1 base, with 14 bases between the two germline ends. This CDR3 contains 14 residues. The CDR3 spells CASGGADPQETQYF. DNA of the CDR3: TGTGCCAGCGGGGGGGCAGACCCCCAAGAGACCCAGTACTTC.

In its sample, this clonotype was seen many times. V gene TRBV7-2 combines with J gene TRBJ1-2; TRBD1 matches at 7 bases. Germline loops: CDR1 SGHTA, CDR2 FQGNSA. The ends lost 1 base at V and 0 bases at J; junction bases unmatched: 8. The CDR3 has 17 residues. The DNA of the CDR3 is TGTGCCAGCAGCTTAGTGGGAACAGGGGCCACTAACTATGGCTACACCTTC. Encoded protein: CASSLVGTGATNYGYTF.

The chain employs TRBV7-3 and TRBJ2-5; D is uncertain. This CDR3 is 13 amino acids long. The germline V gene encodes CDR1 SGHTA and CDR2 FQGTGA. Trimming took 0 bases from V and 3 from J, leaving 5 bases between them. The CDR3 region is CASSLTGKETQYF. The CDR3 region has the DNA TGTGCCAGCAGCTTAACTGGGAAAGAGACCCAGTACTTC.

This clonotype was picked up a small number of times. This sequence joins TRBV30 and TRBJ1-2, with D tentatively TRBD1 (5 bases). CDR3 length equals 16 residues. Germline CDR1 is GTSNPN and CDR2 is SVGIG (reference sequence). The V and J ends lost 2 bases and 10 bases respectively, with 26 bases between them. In nucleotides, the CDR3 is TGTGCCTGGAGTCCCGGGGGTGGGGGACCGGCAAGGGACTACACCTTC. Translated: CAWSPGGGGPARDYTF.

This clonotype appeared many times. The gene calls are TRBV23-1 and TRBJ2-3; D may be TRBD1 or TRBD2 (5 bases each). TRBV23-1 counts as an open reading frame of uncertain function. The CDR3 sequence is 16 residues long. The germline V and J ends were trimmed by 4 bases and 0 bases, with 14 bases remaining between them. CDR3 DNA sequence: TGCGCCAGCAGTCTCCACGGGGCCCGCAGCACAGATACGCAGTATTTT. This encodes CASSLHGARSTDTQYF.

On this clonotype: A much larger clone lies a single base off, so this may be a read error. The chain has TRBV5-1 and TRBJ2-5, with 7 bases aligning to TRBD2. Germline V CDR1 and CDR2: SGHRS, YFSETQ. The CDR3 consists of 16 residues. Trimming at V came to 3 bases and at J to 3 bases, leaving 11 bases not matched to a gene. The CDR3 bases are TGCGCCAGCAGCTCGTCGGCAGGGAGGGGAGAAGAGACCCAGTACTTC. As protein: CASSSSAGRGEETQYF.

This clonotype was recorded many times. The chain couples TRBV20-1 to TRBJ2-5; 9 bases align to TRBD1. This CDR3 contains 14 residues. The germline gives CDR1 DFQATT, CDR2 SNEGSKA (reference sequence). V trimming: 6 bases; J trimming: 5 bases; junction bases outside the gene matches: 10. The CDR3: CSARQGDRDETQYF. The DNA for the CDR3 is TGCAGTGCCAGACAAGGGGACAGGGATGAGACCCAGTACTTC.

At least ten counts were recorded for this clonotype. The rearrangement links TRBV18 to TRBJ2-3, with 9 bases aligning to TRBD1. The V gene's germline CDR1 is KGHSH and CDR2 LQKENI. CDR3 length: 15 amino acids. Trimming cost V 5 bases and J 4 bases; bases outside gene matches: 7. The CDR3 here is CASSTGQGSADTQYF. Here the CDR3 DNA reads TGTGCCAGCTCAACGGGACAGGGTAGCGCAGATACGCAGTATTTT.